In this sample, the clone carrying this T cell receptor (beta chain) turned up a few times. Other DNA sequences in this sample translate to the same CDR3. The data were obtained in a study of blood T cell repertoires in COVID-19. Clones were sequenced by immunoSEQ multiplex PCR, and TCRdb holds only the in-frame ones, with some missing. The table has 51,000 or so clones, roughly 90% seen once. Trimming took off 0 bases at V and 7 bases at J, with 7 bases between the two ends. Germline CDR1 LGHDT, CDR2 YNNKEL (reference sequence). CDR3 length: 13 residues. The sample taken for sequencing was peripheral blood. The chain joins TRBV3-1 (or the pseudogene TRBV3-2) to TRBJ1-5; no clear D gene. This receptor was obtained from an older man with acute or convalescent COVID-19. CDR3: CASSQDREQPQHF. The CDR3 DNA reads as TGTGCCAGCAGCCAAGATAGAGAGCAGCCCCAGCATTTT.